A selection of T cell receptor beta chains follows, all from one sample in a study of T cell responses to AZD1222 COVID-19 vaccine. Libraries were prepared by immunoSEQ multiplex PCR; TCRdb keeps only in-frame clonotypes and omits some of them. The sample lists 75,000 to 85,000 clones, 90% occurring once. The sequences come from peripheral blood, collected on day 0 of AZD1222 vaccination. The receptors were gathered from an adult in good health. Both conserved end residues are part of each CDR3. A D gene is named only where the DNA matches it firmly. The listing skips clone size in some rows; elsewhere it reads once, few, many or a size class.

length: 16
V: TRBV6-5
D: .
size: once
J: TRBJ1-6
CDR3: CASSYGGSSYNSPLHF
DNA: TGTGCCAGCAGTTACGGGGGGAGCTCCTATAATTCACCCCTCCACTTT

length: 15
V: TRBV21-1
D: .
size: .
J: TRBJ2-7
CDR3: CASRTLGLRTYEQYF
DNA: TGTGCCAGCAGAACCCTTGGATTAAGAACCTACGAGCAGTACTTC

length: 15
V: TRBV28
D: .
size: .
J: TRBJ1-5
CDR3: CASSISDPSNQPQHF
DNA: TGTGCCAGCAGTATCAGTGACCCCAGCAATCAGCCCCAGCATTTT

length: 17
V: TRBV23-1
D: .
size: .
J: TRBJ2-3
CDR3: CASSQSVRDRGTDTQYF
DNA: TGCGCCAGCAGTCAATCGGTCCGGGACCGAGGGACAGATACGCAGTATTTT

length: 13
V: TRBV7-2
D: TRBD1
size: .
J: TRBJ1-2
CDR3: CASSSRTGHGYTF
DNA: TGTGCCAGCAGCTCACGGACAGGGCATGGCTACACCTTC

length: 14
V: TRBV5-5
D: TRBD1
size: .
J: TRBJ1-2
CDR3: CASSRGQSNYGYTF
DNA: TGTGCCAGCAGCCGGGGACAGAGTAACTATGGCTACACCTTC

length: 14
V: TRBV9
D: .
size: .
J: TRBJ1-1
CDR3: CASSVDPVGTEAFF
DNA: TGTGCCAGCAGCGTTGATCCGGTGGGCACTGAAGCTTTCTTT

length: 14
V: TRBV11-2
D: .
size: .
J: TRBJ2-7
CDR3: CASRLGAGSDEQYF
DNA: TGTGCCAGCAGGCTGGGGGCAGGGAGTGACGAGCAGTACTTC

length: 8
V: TRBV2
D: .
size: few
J: TRBJ1-2
CDR3: CASNGYTF
DNA: TGTGCCAGCAATGGCTACACCTTC

length: 17
V: TRBV13
D: .
size: .
J: TRBJ2-3
CDR3: CASSRTHRISSTDTQYF
DNA: TGTGCCAGCAGCCGAACCCACAGGATATCTAGCACAGATACGCAGTATTTT

length: 13
V: TRBV13
D: .
size: once
J: TRBJ1-2
CDR3: CASSLGRPRGYTF
DNA: TGTGCCAGCAGCTTAGGCCGACCACGGGGCTACACCTTC

length: 12
V: TRBV19
D: .
size: .
J: TRBJ2-7
CDR3: CASSSGSYEQYF
DNA: TGTGCCAGTAGTAGCGGTAGCTACGAGCAGTACTTC

length: 16
V: TRBV6-1
D: .
size: .
J: TRBJ1-2
CDR3: CASSEVFGVLNYGYTF
DNA: TGTGCCAGCAGTGAAGTATTTGGGGTCCTAAACTATGGCTACACCTTC

length: 17
V: TRBV5-1
D: TRBD2
size: .
J: TRBJ2-5
CDR3: CASSKPRKRETQETQYF
DNA: TGCGCCAGCAGCAAGCCGAGGAAGCGGGAGACTCAAGAGACCCAGTACTTC

length: 18
V: TRBV7-9
D: TRBD1
size: .
J: TRBJ1-4
CDR3: CASSLGAGTGLPNEKLFF
DNA: TGTGCCAGCAGCTTAGGCGCCGGGACAGGTCTTCCTAATGAAAAACTGTTTTTT

length: 16
V: TRBV7-6
D: .
size: .
J: TRBJ1-6
CDR3: CASSLGRKTGNSPLHF
DNA: TGTGCCAGCAGCTTAGGGAGAAAGACGGGGAATTCACCCCTCCACTTT

length: 14
V: TRBV6-6
D: TRBD1
size: .
J: TRBJ1-2
CDR3: CASSSGQGDYGYTF
DNA: TGTGCCAGCAGTTCTGGACAGGGGGACTATGGCTACACCTTC

length: 13
V: TRBV19
D: .
size: .
J: TRBJ1-6
CDR3: CASTRDGNSPLHF
DNA: TGTGCCAGTACGAGGGACGGAAATTCACCCCTCCACTTT

length: 19
V: TRBV7-8
D: .
size: .
J: TRBJ1-4
CDR3: CASSLVRISLRRTNEKLFF
DNA: TGTGCCAGCAGCTTAGTCAGGATTTCTCTTCGGAGGACTAATGAAAAACTGTTTTTT

length: 13
V: TRBV4-2
D: .
size: .
J: TRBJ2-1
CDR3: CASSQAVVNEQFF
DNA: TGTGCCAGCAGCCAAGCCGTAGTCAATGAGCAGTTCTTC

length: 17
V: TRBV11-3
D: .
size: .
J: TRBJ2-5
CDR3: CASSPTRSGAGGETQYF
DNA: TGTGCCAGCAGCCCTACGCGATCGGGGGCCGGAGGGGAGACCCAGTACTTC

length: 13
V: TRBV6-4
D: .
size: few
J: TRBJ1-1
CDR3: CASSDSLNTEAFF
DNA: TGTGCCAGCAGTGACTCCTTGAACACTGAAGCTTTCTTT

length: 14
V: TRBV6-5
D: TRBD2
size: .
J: TRBJ2-1
CDR3: CASRGLAEKNEQFF
DNA: TGTGCCAGCAGGGGACTAGCTGAGAAGAATGAGCAGTTCTTC

length: 14
V: TRBV18
D: .
size: .
J: TRBJ2-7
CDR3: CASSPSDRLYEQYF
DNA: TGTGCCAGCTCACCATCTGACAGGCTCTACGAGCAGTACTTC

length: 15
V: TRBV2
D: TRBD1
size: .
J: TRBJ2-3
CDR3: CASRRQGAITDTQYF
DNA: TGTGCCAGCAGGCGACAGGGGGCGATTACAGATACGCAGTATTTT

length: 16
V: TRBV11-3
D: .
size: .
J: TRBJ1-3
CDR3: CASSLGQVTSGNTIYF
DNA: TGTGCCAGCAGCTTAGGACAGGTCACCTCTGGAAACACCATATATTTT

length: 15
V: TRBV7-9
D: .
size: .
J: TRBJ2-1
CDR3: CASSKNGVSYNEQFF
DNA: TGTGCCAGCAGTAAGAACGGGGTCTCCTACAATGAGCAGTTCTTC

length: 15
V: TRBV11-2
D: .
size: .
J: TRBJ2-3
CDR3: CASSFGGDRTDTQYF
DNA: TGTGCCAGCAGCTTCGGGGGGGACAGGACAGATACGCAGTATTTT

length: 15
V: TRBV10-3
D: .
size: .
J: TRBJ2-7
CDR3: CAISETFDTFYEQYF
DNA: TGTGCCATCAGTGAGACATTCGACACCTTCTACGAGCAGTACTTC

length: 14
V: TRBV11-3
D: .
size: .
J: TRBJ1-4
CDR3: CASSQGGEGEKLFF
DNA: TGTGCCAGCAGCCAAGGAGGGGAGGGGGAAAAACTGTTTTTT

length: 14
V: TRBV4-2
D: .
size: .
J: TRBJ2-7
CDR3: CASSQDSAGYEQYF
DNA: TGTGCCAGCAGCCAAGATTCGGCAGGGTACGAGCAGTACTTC

length: 17
V: TRBV24-1
D: TRBD1
size: .
J: TRBJ2-3
CDR3: CATSDHTPGQSTDTQYF
DNA: TGTGCCACCAGTGACCATACTCCGGGACAGAGCACAGATACGCAGTATTTT

length: 17
V: TRBV7-8
D: .
size: .
J: TRBJ2-5
CDR3: CASSGGRRSDPQETQYF
DNA: TGTGCCAGCAGCGGAGGTCGTCGGTCAGACCCCCAAGAGACCCAGTACTTC

length: 14
V: TRBV18
D: TRBD2
size: .
J: TRBJ2-3
CDR3: CASSASGYTDTQYF
DNA: TGTGCCAGCTCAGCTAGCGGATACACAGATACGCAGTATTTT

length: 15
V: TRBV11-3
D: .
size: .
J: TRBJ2-1
CDR3: CASSLGEGEYNEQFF
DNA: TGTGCCAGCAGCTTAGGTGAGGGCGAATACAATGAGCAGTTCTTC

length: 11
V: TRBV24-1
D: .
size: once
J: TRBJ2-1
CDR3: CATSQDNEQFF
DNA: TGTGCCACCAGCCAAGACAATGAGCAGTTCTTC

length: 10
V: TRBV6-1
D: .
size: .
J: TRBJ1-2
CDR3: CASSEYGYTF
DNA: TGTGCCAGCAGTGAATATGGCTACACCTTC

length: 15
V: TRBV4-1
D: .
size: .
J: TRBJ1-2
CDR3: CASSQEGAEGYGYTF
DNA: TGCGCCAGCAGCCAAGAAGGGGCGGAGGGGTACGGCTACACCTTC

length: 14
V: TRBV11-3
D: TRBD1
size: .
J: TRBJ2-1
CDR3: CASKGTGSYNEQFF
DNA: TGTGCCAGCAAGGGGACAGGGAGCTACAATGAGCAGTTCTTC

length: 13
V: TRBV10-3
D: TRBD2
size: .
J: TRBJ2-7
CDR3: CAISESERGEQYF
DNA: TGTGCCATCAGTGAGTCCGAGCGGGGGGAGCAGTACTTC

length: 13
V: TRBV12-3/TRBV12-4
D: TRBD1
size: .
J: TRBJ1-2
CDR3: CASSRTGEGGYTF
DNA: TGTGCCAGCAGCAGAACAGGGGAGGGTGGCTACACCTTC

length: 14
V: TRBV6-5
D: TRBD1
size: .
J: TRBJ1-1
CDR3: CASSLRTGGTEAFF
DNA: TGTGCCAGCAGCCTCAGGACAGGGGGCACTGAAGCTTTCTTT

length: 14
V: TRBV2
D: .
size: .
J: TRBJ1-3
CDR3: CASSEVRGGNTIYF
DNA: TGTGCCAGCAGTGAAGTAAGGGGTGGAAACACCATATATTTT

length: 12
V: TRBV5-6
D: .
size: .
J: TRBJ1-1
CDR3: CASSLWDTEAFF
DNA: TGTGCCAGCAGCTTGTGGGACACTGAAGCTTTCTTT

length: 18
V: TRBV2
D: TRBD1
size: .
J: TRBJ1-1
CDR3: CASSEAMTGGWMNTEAFF
DNA: TGTGCCAGCAGTGAAGCGATGACAGGGGGGTGGATGAACACTGAAGCTTTCTTT

length: 16
V: TRBV27
D: .
size: .
J: TRBJ1-2
CDR3: CASRGGGRGANYGYTF
DNA: TGTGCCAGCAGAGGAGGGGGGCGCGGGGCTAACTATGGCTACACCTTC

length: 14
V: TRBV14
D: TRBD1
size: .
J: TRBJ2-7
CDR3: CASSQALTGAEQYF
DNA: TGTGCCAGCAGCCAAGCCCTGACAGGGGCCGAGCAGTACTTC

length: 15
V: TRBV10-3
D: TRBD2
size: .
J: TRBJ2-7
CDR3: CAISEASGRSYEQYF
DNA: TGTGCCATCAGTGAGGCTAGCGGGAGGTCCTACGAGCAGTACTTC

length: 16
V: TRBV24-1
D: .
size: .
J: TRBJ2-1
CDR3: CATSDPDKSSYNEQFF
DNA: TGTGCCACCAGTGACCCCGACAAGAGCTCCTACAATGAGCAGTTCTTC

length: 14
V: TRBV9
D: TRBD2
size: .
J: TRBJ2-3
CDR3: CASSFGLATDTQYF
DNA: TGTGCCAGCAGCTTTGGACTAGCCACAGATACGCAGTATTTT

length: 16
V: TRBV4-1
D: TRBD2
size: .
J: TRBJ2-5
CDR3: CASSQPLAGPQETQYF
DNA: TGCGCCAGCAGCCAACCCCTAGCGGGGCCCCAAGAGACCCAGTACTTC

length: 14
V: TRBV30
D: .
size: .
J: TRBJ2-1
CDR3: CAWTRQMGKDEQFF
DNA: TGTGCCTGGACGCGGCAAATGGGGAAGGATGAGCAGTTCTTC

length: 14
V: TRBV19
D: .
size: .
J: TRBJ2-1
CDR3: CAITRDSVYNEQFF
DNA: TGTGCCATTACACGGGACTCCGTTTACAATGAGCAGTTCTTC

length: 15
V: TRBV6-4
D: .
size: .
J: TRBJ2-3
CDR3: CASSEDGGAGDTQYF
DNA: TGTGCCAGCAGCGAGGACGGGGGCGCGGGAGATACGCAGTATTTT

length: 18
V: TRBV5-6
D: TRBD1
size: .
J: TRBJ1-6
CDR3: CASSLAGGTRWSNSPLHF
DNA: TGTGCCAGCAGCTTGGCAGGGGGCACAAGGTGGAGTAATTCACCCCTCCACTTT